One sample yielded the 10 T cell receptor beta chains listed below, sequenced in a study of control samples from healthy donors and cancer patients. Clones were sequenced by immunoSEQ multiplex PCR, and TCRdb holds only the in-frame ones, with some missing. The table shows about 51,000 clones, with about nine tenths occurring only once. Material for sequencing was PBMCs. These receptors were obtained from a man between 50 and 59 years old with head and neck cancer.

DNA for the CDR3: TGTGCTAGTGGTTTCGAGACACTTCTTCTCACAGATACGCAGTATTTT. It encodes CASGFETLLLTDTQYF. The gene calls are TRBV12-5 and TRBJ2-3; no definite D call. The V end lost 3 bases, the J end lost 2 bases, and 15 bases lay between the germline ends. The CDR3 spans 16 residues. CDR1 is LGHNT, CDR2 FRNRAP, per germline.

This sequence joins TRBV28 and TRBJ2-1, with 16 bases fitting TRBD2. Germline CDR1 and CDR2: MDHEN and SYDVKM. The CDR3 loop spans 18 amino acids. V trimming: 10 bases; J trimming: 0 bases; junction bases outside the gene matches: 9. CDR3 in amino acids: CAIYPGLAGGSSYNEQFF. CDR3 coding DNA: TGTGCCATCTACCCGGGACTAGCGGGGGGGAGCTCCTACAATGAGCAGTTCTTC. Filled out from reference TRBV28 and TRBJ2-1, the complete variable domain reads DVKVTQSSRYLVKRTGEKVFLECVQDMDHENMFWYRQDPGLGLRLIYFSYDVKMKEKGDIPEGYSVSREKKERFSLILESASTNQTSMYLCAIYPGLAGGSSYNEQFFGPGTRLTVL.

This clone was recorded once. The chain employs TRBV11-2 and TRBJ2-7; 8 nucleotides line up with TRBD1. This CDR3 comprises 15 residues. J lost 3 bases, V lost 2 bases, and 6 bases had no gene match. Germline V gene sequence: CDR1 SGHAT, CDR2 FQNNGV. In DNA form, the CDR3 reads TGTGCCAGCAGCTTAAATTCAGGGGGCTTCTACGAGCAGTACTTC. It codes for CASSLNSGGFYEQYF.

The chain employs TRBV5-1 and TRBJ2-1; 13 nucleotides agree with TRBD2. From germline, CDR1 is SGHRS and CDR2 YFSETQ. After removal of 4 bases from V and 0 bases from J, the junction contained 7 bases not matched to a gene. The CDR3 length is 18 residues. The CDR3 sequence is CASSPGLAGSRSYNEQFF. DNA of the CDR3: TGCGCCAGCAGCCCGGGACTAGCGGGGTCCCGCTCCTACAATGAGCAGTTCTTC.

The chain is built from TRBV7-9 and TRBJ2-2; TRBD2 aligns across 10 bases. Per the germline V gene, CDR1 is SEHNR and CDR2 is FQNEAQ (reference sequence). This CDR3 comprises 16 residues. The V gene end was trimmed by 4 bases and the J gene end by 7 bases; junction bases not matched to a gene: 9. The CDR3 region is CASSSTSGAGGGELFF. CDR3 sequence (DNA): TGTGCCAGCAGCTCCACTAGCGGGGCTGGCGGCGGGGAGCTGTTTTTT.

The chain has TRBV6-5 and TRBJ1-6; a weak D match, TRBD1 (5 bases). V was shortened by 8 bases and J by 5 bases, with 7 bases between the two germline ends. Germline CDR1 and CDR2: MNHEY and SVGAGI. This CDR3 spans 12 amino acids. The CDR3 is CASAGNNSPLHF. For the CDR3, the DNA is TGTGCCAGCGCAGGGAATAATTCACCCCTCCACTTT.

The V call is TRBV5-1, the J call TRBJ1-2, with TRBD1 as a possible D gene (6 bases). The CDR3 has 14 amino acids. CDR1 and CDR2 from the germline V gene are SGHRS and YFSETQ. Trimming cost V 4 bases and J 2 bases, with 12 bases left between them. In DNA form, the CDR3 reads TGCGCCAGCAGCACCCGACAGGACAACTATGGCTACACCTTC. Translation: CASSTRQDNYGYTF.

The J gene is TRBJ2-2, the V gene TRBV20-1, with D maybe TRBD2 (6 bases). This CDR3 has 16 residues. V dropped 6 bases and J dropped 3 bases, with 20 bases sitting between them. From germline, CDR1 is DFQATT and CDR2 SNEGSKA (reference sequence). The CDR3 here is CSASYLRRGDTGELFF. The CDR3 DNA sequence: TGCAGTGCCAGTTATTTAAGGCGGGGTGACACCGGGGAGCTGTTTTTT.

This clone was recorded only once. The chain uses TRBV28 and TRBJ1-2; no firm D call. In germline, CDR1 is MDHEN, CDR2 SYDVKM. The CDR3 totals 12 residues. Trimming took 5 bases from V and 5 from J, leaving 9 bases between them. Here the CDR3 reads CASSSGGYGYTF. The CDR3 nucleotides are TGTGCCAGCAGTAGTGGTGGGTATGGCTACACCTTC.

The V and J genes are TRBV18 and TRBJ1-2, with a tentative D call TRBD1 (5 bases). V lost 3 bases and J 2 bases, leaving 16 bases between the germline ends. The CDR3 contains 16 residues. Germline CDR1 and CDR2: KGHSH and LQKENI. CDR3 DNA: TGTGCCAGCTCACCGGGCCAGGGAAACCTCAACTATGGCTACACCTTC. Translation gives CASSPGQGNLNYGYTF.